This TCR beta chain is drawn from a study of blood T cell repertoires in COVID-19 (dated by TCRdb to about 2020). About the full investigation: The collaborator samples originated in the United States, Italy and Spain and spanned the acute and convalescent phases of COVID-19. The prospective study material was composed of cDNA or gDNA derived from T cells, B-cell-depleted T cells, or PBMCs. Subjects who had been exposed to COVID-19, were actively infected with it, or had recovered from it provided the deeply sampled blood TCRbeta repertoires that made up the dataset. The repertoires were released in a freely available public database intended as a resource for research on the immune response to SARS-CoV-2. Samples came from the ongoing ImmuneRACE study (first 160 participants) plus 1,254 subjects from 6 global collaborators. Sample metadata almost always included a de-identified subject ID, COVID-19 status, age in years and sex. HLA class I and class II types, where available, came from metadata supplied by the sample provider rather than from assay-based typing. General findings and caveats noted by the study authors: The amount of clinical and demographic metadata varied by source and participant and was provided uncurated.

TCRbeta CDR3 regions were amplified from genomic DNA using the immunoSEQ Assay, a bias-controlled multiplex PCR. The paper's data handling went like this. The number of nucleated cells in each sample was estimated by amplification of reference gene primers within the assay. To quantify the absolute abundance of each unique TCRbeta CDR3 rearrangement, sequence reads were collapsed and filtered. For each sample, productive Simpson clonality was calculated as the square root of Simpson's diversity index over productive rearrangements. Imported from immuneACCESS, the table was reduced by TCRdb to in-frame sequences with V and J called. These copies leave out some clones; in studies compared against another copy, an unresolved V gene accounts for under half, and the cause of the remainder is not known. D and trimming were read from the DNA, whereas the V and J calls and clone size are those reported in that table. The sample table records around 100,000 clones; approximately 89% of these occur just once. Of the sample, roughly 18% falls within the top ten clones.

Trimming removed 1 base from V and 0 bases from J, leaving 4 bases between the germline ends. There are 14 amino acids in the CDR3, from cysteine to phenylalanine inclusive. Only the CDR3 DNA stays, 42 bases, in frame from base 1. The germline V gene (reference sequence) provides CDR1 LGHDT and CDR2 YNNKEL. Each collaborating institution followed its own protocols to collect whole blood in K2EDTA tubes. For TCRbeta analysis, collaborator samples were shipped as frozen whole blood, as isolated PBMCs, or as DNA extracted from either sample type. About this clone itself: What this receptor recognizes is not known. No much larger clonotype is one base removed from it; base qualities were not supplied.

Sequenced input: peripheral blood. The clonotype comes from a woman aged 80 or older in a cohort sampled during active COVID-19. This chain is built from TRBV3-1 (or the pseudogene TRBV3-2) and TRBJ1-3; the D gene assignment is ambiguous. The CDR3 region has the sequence CASSQVSSGNTIYF. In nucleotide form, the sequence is TGTGCCAGCAGCCAAGTCAGCTCTGGAAACACCATATATTTT.